Listed below are T cell receptor beta chains from one sample, sequenced in a study of T cells in Graves' hyperthyroidism and ophthalmopathy. TCRdb ran MiXCR on the multiplex PCR reads and lists one entry per CDR3 protein. Of about 200,000 distinct CDR3 sequences listed, about 18% are singletons. The sequencing input was blood. These TCRs come from a man aged 40-50 years with Graves' hyperthyroidism. The CDR3 runs from the conserved cysteine through the conserved F or W. The order of the fields is J gene, D gene, V gene, clone size, CDR3 DNA, CDR3 protein. A D gene is named only where the DNA matches it firmly. Some rows mark clone size as missing; the rest say once, few, many or name a class of expanded clone.

J gene: TRBJ2-5
D gene: -
V gene: TRBV11-1
clone size: few
CDR3 DNA: TGTGCCAGCAGCTTACCGGCTAGGGAGACCCAGTACTTC
CDR3 protein: CASSLPARETQYF

J gene: TRBJ2-1
D gene: TRBD2
V gene: TRBV7-6
clone size: many
CDR3 DNA: TGTGCCAGCAGCTTAGGTCTAGCGGTTGGCTACAATGAGCAGTTCTTC
CDR3 protein: CASSLGLAVGYNEQFF

J gene: TRBJ2-2
D gene: TRBD1
V gene: TRBV3-1
clone size: many
CDR3 DNA: TGTGCCAGCAGCCAGACAGGGTTTTACACCGGGGAGCTGTTTTTT
CDR3 protein: CASSQTGFYTGELFF

J gene: TRBJ1-1
D gene: TRBD1
V gene: TRBV20-1
clone size: many
CDR3 DNA: TGCAGGGCCAAGACAGGGGGCAACACTGAAGCTTTCTTT
CDR3 protein: CRAKTGGNTEAFF

J gene: TRBJ1-2
D gene: -
V gene: TRBV4-2
clone size: -
CDR3 DNA: TGTGCCAGCAGCCAAGTAGAGGAGAACTATGGCTACACCTTC
CDR3 protein: CASSQVEENYGYTF

J gene: TRBJ2-3
D gene: TRBD2
V gene: TRBV7-2
clone size: -
CDR3 DNA: TGTGCCAGCAGAGACGTTCTAGCGGGGGGGCAAGATACGCAGTATTTT
CDR3 protein: CASRDVLAGGQDTQYF

J gene: TRBJ2-2
D gene: -
V gene: TRBV27
clone size: -
CDR3 DNA: TGTGCCAGCAGGACCAACGGGCGGAACACCGGGGAGCTGTTTTTT
CDR3 protein: CASRTNGRNTGELFF

J gene: TRBJ1-1
D gene: -
V gene: TRBV6-1
clone size: -
CDR3 DNA: TGTGTCAGCAGCGGGGGGGGGGCGGAGAACACTGAAGCTTTCTTT
CDR3 protein: CVSSGGGAENTEAFF

J gene: TRBJ2-7
D gene: TRBD2
V gene: TRBV7-2
clone size: many
CDR3 DNA: TGTGCCAGCAGCCTGGGGCTAGCGGGGGGGATTTTGTACGAGCAGTACTTC
CDR3 protein: CASSLGLAGGILYEQYF

J gene: TRBJ1-6
D gene: -
V gene: TRBV12-3/TRBV12-4
clone size: few
CDR3 DNA: TGTGCCAGCAGTCTAGGGTCTTTTTACCACTTT
CDR3 protein: CASSLGSFYHF

J gene: TRBJ2-7
D gene: TRBD2
V gene: TRBV2
clone size: -
CDR3 DNA: TGTGCCAGCAGTGAAGCTAGCGGGAGATTTTACGAGCAGTACTTC
CDR3 protein: CASSEASGRFYEQYF

J gene: TRBJ1-5
D gene: TRBD1
V gene: TRBV10-3
clone size: few
CDR3 DNA: TGTGCCATCAGTCGAGACAGGGGAGACAATCAGCCCCAGCATTTT
CDR3 protein: CAISRDRGDNQPQHF

J gene: TRBJ2-7
D gene: -
V gene: TRBV15
clone size: many
CDR3 DNA: TGTGCCACCAGCGTCAAGGGGGGCTACGAGCAGTACTTC
CDR3 protein: CATSVKGGYEQYF

J gene: TRBJ1-5
D gene: -
V gene: TRBV11-2
clone size: many
CDR3 DNA: TGTGCCAGCAGCCCGGGGGGGGGTCAGCCCCAGCATTTT
CDR3 protein: CASSPGGGQPQHF

J gene: TRBJ2-7
D gene: -
V gene: TRBV4-3
clone size: few
CDR3 DNA: TGCGCCAGCAGCCAAGGGGGCGGCGAGCAGTACTTC
CDR3 protein: CASSQGGGEQYF

J gene: TRBJ2-7
D gene: -
V gene: TRBV12-3/TRBV12-4
clone size: many
CDR3 DNA: TGTGCCAGCAGTTACCCCGAGGACAACTACGAGCAGTACTTC
CDR3 protein: CASSYPEDNYEQYF

J gene: TRBJ2-7
D gene: TRBD1
V gene: TRBV6-1
clone size: -
CDR3 DNA: TGTGCCAGCAGCAGGGGACAGGGGTACCACGAGCAGTACTTC
CDR3 protein: CASSRGQGYHEQYF

J gene: TRBJ2-2
D gene: -
V gene: TRBV19
clone size: -
CDR3 DNA: TGTGCCGCTAAAGCCCCGGGCTCCGGGGAGCTGTTTTTT
CDR3 protein: CAAKAPGSGELFF

J gene: TRBJ1-2
D gene: -
V gene: TRBV2
clone size: few
CDR3 DNA: TGTGCCAGCACCAAAGAAGACCCTTGGGACAGCTACACCTTC
CDR3 protein: CASTKEDPWDSYTF

J gene: TRBJ2-2
D gene: TRBD2
V gene: TRBV7-9
clone size: many
CDR3 DNA: TGTGCCAGCAGCCTCCGGAAGACTAGCGTCGGGGAGCTGTTTTTT
CDR3 protein: CASSLRKTSVGELFF

J gene: TRBJ2-7
D gene: -
V gene: TRBV10-3
clone size: many
CDR3 DNA: TGTGCCATCAGGAGAGGGACGGGACCCTACGAGCAGTACTTC
CDR3 protein: CAIRRGTGPYEQYF

J gene: TRBJ1-6
D gene: -
V gene: TRBV2
clone size: -
CDR3 DNA: TGTGCCAGCAGGCCCGGGTCTTCCTTACTCTATAATTCACCCCTCCACTTT
CDR3 protein: CASRPGSSLLYNSPLHF

J gene: TRBJ2-2
D gene: TRBD1
V gene: TRBV6-2/TRBV6-3
clone size: -
CDR3 DNA: TGTGCCAGCAGCCTCGCGACAGGGGCCACCGGGGAGCTGTTTTTT
CDR3 protein: CASSLATGATGELFF

J gene: TRBJ1-4
D gene: -
V gene: TRBV30
clone size: many
CDR3 DNA: TGTGCCTGGCGGGTTAAAGGGGGTGAAAAACTGTTTTTT
CDR3 protein: CAWRVKGGEKLFF

J gene: TRBJ1-2
D gene: -
V gene: TRBV20-1
clone size: many
CDR3 DNA: TGCAGTGCTAGAGACGCAGCCGGCTACACCTTC
CDR3 protein: CSARDAAGYTF

J gene: TRBJ2-2
D gene: -
V gene: TRBV14
clone size: -
CDR3 DNA: TGTGCCAGCAGCCAACTACCGGGGGGCCCCACCGGGGAGCTGTTTTTT
CDR3 protein: CASSQLPGGPTGELFF

J gene: TRBJ1-2
D gene: -
V gene: TRBV6-1
clone size: -
CDR3 DNA: TGTGCCAGCAGAGTGAGCGGTAACTATGGCTACACCTTC
CDR3 protein: CASRVSGNYGYTF

J gene: TRBJ2-5
D gene: -
V gene: TRBV20-1
clone size: many
CDR3 DNA: TGCAGTGCTAGAGATCCAGGGACCCAAGAGACCCAGTACTTC
CDR3 protein: CSARDPGTQETQYF

J gene: TRBJ1-2
D gene: -
V gene: TRBV28
clone size: many
CDR3 DNA: TGTGCCAGCAGTTCCGGGACAAACTACTATGGCTACACCTTC
CDR3 protein: CASSSGTNYYGYTF

J gene: TRBJ1-1
D gene: -
V gene: TRBV5-5
clone size: -
CDR3 DNA: TGTGCCAGCAGCGCGAGACAGGTTCAAATGAACACTGAAGCTTTCTTT
CDR3 protein: CASSARQVQMNTEAFF

J gene: TRBJ2-2
D gene: -
V gene: TRBV7-7
clone size: -
CDR3 DNA: TGTGCCAGCAGCTTAGCGCAGGACACCGGGGAGCTGTTTTTT
CDR3 protein: CASSLAQDTGELFF

J gene: TRBJ1-1
D gene: TRBD1
V gene: TRBV7-3
clone size: many
CDR3 DNA: TGTGCCAGCACCAACCAGGGGGAACCTGAAGCTTTCTTT
CDR3 protein: CASTNQGEPEAFF

J gene: TRBJ2-3
D gene: -
V gene: TRBV3-1
clone size: many
CDR3 DNA: TGTGCCAGCAGCCAGCCAGGGTGGGGAACAGATACGCAGTATTTT
CDR3 protein: CASSQPGWGTDTQYF

J gene: TRBJ1-6
D gene: TRBD1
V gene: TRBV6-2/TRBV6-3
clone size: few
CDR3 DNA: TGTGCCACCGTGGACAGGGGGCGCAGGTCACCCCTCCACTTT
CDR3 protein: CATVDRGRRSPLHF

J gene: TRBJ1-5
D gene: -
V gene: TRBV7-2
clone size: many
CDR3 DNA: TGTGCCAGCAGCTCCCAGGGTACAGGGAGCAATCAGCCCCAGCATTTT
CDR3 protein: CASSSQGTGSNQPQHF

J gene: TRBJ2-5
D gene: -
V gene: TRBV7-2
clone size: many
CDR3 DNA: TGTGCCAGCAGCCCAAGGGTGGGAGAGACCCAGTACTTC
CDR3 protein: CASSPRVGETQYF

J gene: TRBJ1-2
D gene: TRBD1
V gene: TRBV7-8
clone size: -
CDR3 DNA: TGTGCCAGCAGCACCGACAGGGGGAATGGCTACACCTTC
CDR3 protein: CASSTDRGNGYTF

J gene: TRBJ1-4
D gene: -
V gene: TRBV19
clone size: few
CDR3 DNA: TGTGCCAGTAGTCGTCAGATTAATGAAAAACTGTTTTTT
CDR3 protein: CASSRQINEKLFF

J gene: TRBJ2-5
D gene: -
V gene: TRBV6-1
clone size: many
CDR3 DNA: TGTGCCAGCAGTGCCAGGGGACAAGAGACCCAGTACTTC
CDR3 protein: CASSARGQETQYF

J gene: TRBJ2-5
D gene: -
V gene: TRBV2
clone size: few
CDR3 DNA: TGTGCCAGCAGGGGGGCGAGCCAAGAGACCCAGTACTTC
CDR3 protein: CASRGASQETQYF